The entry that follows covers one TCR beta chain sequence. Antigen unknown. The data were obtained in a study of regulatory T cells in long-lasting Graves disease. Study-wide findings and caveats: Persistent cases favored TRBV28, TRBJ1-2 and TRBJ2-5. Relative to newly diagnosed Graves' patients, persistent ones had lower TCR diversity.

TCR beta libraries were built with iRepertoire HTBI primers and Arm-PCR of CDR3 regions. One entry per CDR3 protein results from TCRdb running MiXCR on the multiplex PCR reads. The sample has about 350,000 distinct CDR3 sequences; 16% are singletons. The CDR3 is 16 residues long. Germline loops: CDR1 SGHTA, CDR2 FQGNSA. V was pared by 0 bases and J by 0 bases, with 9 bases between. Time point specified: newly diagnosed GD, antithyroid drugs for less than 3 months. There was RNA extracted from PBMCs, and the TCR library was made from it. These records were also assigned to another study, of T cells in Graves' hyperthyroidism and ophthalmopathy. Per that paper: In the blood, most expanded thyroid clonotypes above 0.001 appeared as well.

The receptor was isolated from a man aged 40-49 years with Graves disease. The genes are TRBV7-2 and TRBJ2-1; D remains ambiguous. The sequencing used peripheral blood mononuclear cells (PBMCs), collected at new diagnosis, from a patient treated with antithyroid drugs. In DNA, the CDR3 is TGTGCCAGCAGCTTAGCGGGTAGTAGCTCCTACAATGAGCAGTTCTTC. It yields the protein CASSLAGSSSYNEQFF.